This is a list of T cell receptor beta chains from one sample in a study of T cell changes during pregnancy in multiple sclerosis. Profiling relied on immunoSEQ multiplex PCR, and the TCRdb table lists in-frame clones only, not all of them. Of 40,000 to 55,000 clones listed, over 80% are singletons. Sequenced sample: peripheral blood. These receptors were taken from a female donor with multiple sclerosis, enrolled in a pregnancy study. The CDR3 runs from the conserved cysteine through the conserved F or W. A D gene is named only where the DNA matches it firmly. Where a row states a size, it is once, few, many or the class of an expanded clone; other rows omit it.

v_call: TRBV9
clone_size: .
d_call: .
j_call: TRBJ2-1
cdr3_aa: CASSVGGSKINEQFF
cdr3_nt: TGTGCCAGCAGCGTAGGGGGATCTAAAATCAATGAGCAGTTCTTC

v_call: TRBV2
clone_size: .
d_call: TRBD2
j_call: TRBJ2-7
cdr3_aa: CASGRGTYEQYF
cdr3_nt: TGTGCCAGCGGGCGGGGGACCTACGAGCAGTACTTC

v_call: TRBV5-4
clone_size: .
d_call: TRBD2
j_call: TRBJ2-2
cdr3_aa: CASSWGFSGRKMGELFF
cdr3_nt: TGTGCCAGCAGCTGGGGTTTTAGCGGGAGAAAAATGGGGGAGCTGTTTTTT

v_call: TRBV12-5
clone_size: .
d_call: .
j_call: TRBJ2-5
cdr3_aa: CASGAGGTREETQYF
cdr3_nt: TGTGCTAGTGGCGCTGGGGGCACTAGAGAAGAGACCCAGTACTTC

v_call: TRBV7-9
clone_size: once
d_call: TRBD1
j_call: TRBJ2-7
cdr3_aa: CASSLGTGWSYEQYF
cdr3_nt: TGTGCCAGCAGCTTAGGGACAGGGTGGTCCTACGAGCAGTACTTC

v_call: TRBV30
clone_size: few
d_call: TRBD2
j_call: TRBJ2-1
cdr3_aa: CAWSGGVTSGSYNEQFF
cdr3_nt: TGTGCCTGGAGTGGGGGGGTGACTAGCGGGAGCTACAATGAGCAGTTCTTC

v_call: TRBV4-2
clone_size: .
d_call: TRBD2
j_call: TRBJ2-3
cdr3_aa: CASSQGPGTSGRQGDTQYF
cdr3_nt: TGTGCCAGCAGCCAAGGCCCAGGGACTAGCGGGAGGCAAGGGGATACGCAGTATTTT

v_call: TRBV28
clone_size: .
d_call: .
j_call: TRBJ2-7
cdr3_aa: CASSQDGPYEQYF
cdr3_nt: TGTGCCAGCAGTCAGGACGGGCCCTACGAGCAGTACTTC

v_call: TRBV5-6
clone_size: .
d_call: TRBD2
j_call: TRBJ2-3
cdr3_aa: CASSIAGGRAADTQYF
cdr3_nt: TGTGCCAGCAGCATAGCGGGAGGGCGGGCAGCAGATACGCAGTATTTT

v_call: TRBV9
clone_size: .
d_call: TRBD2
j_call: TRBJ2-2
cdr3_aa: CASSPLSGRGTGELFF
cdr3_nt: TGTGCCAGCAGCCCATTAAGCGGGAGAGGCACCGGGGAGCTGTTTTTT

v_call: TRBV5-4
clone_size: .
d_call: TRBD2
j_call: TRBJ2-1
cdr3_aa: CASSFGAGASYNEQFF
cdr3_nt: TGTGCCAGCAGCTTCGGAGCGGGAGCCTCCTACAATGAGCAGTTCTTC

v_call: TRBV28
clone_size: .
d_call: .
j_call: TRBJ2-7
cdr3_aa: CASIDGTTYEQYF
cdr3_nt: TGTGCCAGCATTGACGGGACAACTTACGAGCAGTACTTC

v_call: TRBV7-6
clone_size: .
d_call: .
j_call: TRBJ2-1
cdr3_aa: CASSLPNRDEQFF
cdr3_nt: TGTGCCAGCAGCTTACCGAACCGGGACGAGCAGTTCTTC

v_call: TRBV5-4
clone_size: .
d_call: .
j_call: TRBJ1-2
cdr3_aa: CASGKVIPGKTYGYTF
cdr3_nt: TGTGCCAGCGGTAAGGTCATACCAGGAAAGACCTATGGCTACACCTTC

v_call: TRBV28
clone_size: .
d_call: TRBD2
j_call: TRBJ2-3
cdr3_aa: CASSFTSGATDTQYF
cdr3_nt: TGTGCCAGCAGTTTTACTAGCGGGGCTACAGATACGCAGTATTTT

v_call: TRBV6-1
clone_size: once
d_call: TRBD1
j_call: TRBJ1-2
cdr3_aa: CASSAGTDYGYTF
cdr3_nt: TGTGCCAGCAGTGCCGGGACAGACTATGGCTACACCTTC

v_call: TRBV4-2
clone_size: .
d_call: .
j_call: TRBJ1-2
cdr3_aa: CASSQEKGRKYGYTF
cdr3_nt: TGTGCCAGCAGCCAAGAAAAGGGGAGGAAGTATGGCTACACCTTC

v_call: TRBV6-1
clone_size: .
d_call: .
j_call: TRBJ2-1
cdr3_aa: CASSLFWVNNEQFF
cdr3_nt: TGTGCCAGCAGTCTATTCTGGGTGAACAATGAGCAGTTCTTC

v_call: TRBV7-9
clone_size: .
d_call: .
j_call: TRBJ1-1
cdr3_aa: CASSLRQVHTEAFF
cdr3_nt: TGTGCCAGCAGCTTAAGACAGGTTCACACTGAAGCTTTCTTT

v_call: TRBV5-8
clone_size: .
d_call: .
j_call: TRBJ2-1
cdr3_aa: CASSQDLNEQFF
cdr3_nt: TGTGCCAGCAGCCAAGACTTGAATGAGCAGTTCTTC

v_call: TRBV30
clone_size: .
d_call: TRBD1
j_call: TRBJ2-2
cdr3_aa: CAWGWGQVFTGELFF
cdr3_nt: TGTGCCTGGGGGTGGGGACAGGTCTTCACCGGGGAGCTGTTTTTT

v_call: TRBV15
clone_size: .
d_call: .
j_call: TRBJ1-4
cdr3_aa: CATSGRRGDPDEKLFF
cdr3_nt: TGTGCCACCAGCGGAAGACGTGGGGACCCGGATGAAAAACTGTTTTTT

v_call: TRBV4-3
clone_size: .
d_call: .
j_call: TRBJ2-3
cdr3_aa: CASSQDLGSGTDTQYF
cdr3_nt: TGCGCCAGCAGCCAAGATCTCGGGAGCGGCACAGATACGCAGTATTTT

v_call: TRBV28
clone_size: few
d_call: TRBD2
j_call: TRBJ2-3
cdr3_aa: CASSPGTNTDTQYF
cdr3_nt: TGTGCCAGCAGCCCCGGGACTAACACAGATACGCAGTATTTT

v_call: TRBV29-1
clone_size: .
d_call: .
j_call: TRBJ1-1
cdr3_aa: CSVAQFNTEAFF
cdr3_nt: TGCAGCGTTGCTCAGTTTAACACTGAAGCTTTCTTT

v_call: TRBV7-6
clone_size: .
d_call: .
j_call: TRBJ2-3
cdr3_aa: CASSQDIGQDTQYF
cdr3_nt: TGTGCCAGCAGCCAGGACATAGGACAAGATACGCAGTATTTT

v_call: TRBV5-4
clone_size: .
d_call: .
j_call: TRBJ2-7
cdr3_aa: CASSLGGGGGSYEQYF
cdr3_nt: TGTGCCAGCAGCTTGGGAGGGGGAGGGGGATCCTACGAGCAGTACTTC

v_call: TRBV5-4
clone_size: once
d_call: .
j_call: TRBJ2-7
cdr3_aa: CASSVLNLGGSKGYEQYF
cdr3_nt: TGTGCCAGCAGCGTCCTTAACCTTGGGGGGTCCAAAGGGTACGAGCAGTACTTC

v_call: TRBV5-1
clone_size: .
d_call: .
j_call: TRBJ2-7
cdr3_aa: CASSLRQGLNEQYF
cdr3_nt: TGCGCCAGCAGCTTGAGGCAGGGGCTCAACGAGCAGTACTTC

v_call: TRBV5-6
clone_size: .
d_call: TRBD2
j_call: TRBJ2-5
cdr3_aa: CASSSPSGGSEQETQYF
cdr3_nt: TGTGCCAGCAGCTCCCCTTCGGGGGGGAGCGAACAAGAGACCCAGTACTTC

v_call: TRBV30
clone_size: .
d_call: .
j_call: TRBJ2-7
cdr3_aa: CAWSGNGYEQYF
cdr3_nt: TGTGCCTGGAGTGGTAACGGCTACGAGCAGTACTTC

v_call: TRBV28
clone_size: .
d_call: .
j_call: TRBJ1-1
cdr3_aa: CASSLLLAGRNTEAFF
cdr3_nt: TGTGCCAGCAGTCTATTGCTGGCAGGCAGGAACACTGAAGCTTTCTTT

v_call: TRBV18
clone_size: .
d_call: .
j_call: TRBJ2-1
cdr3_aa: CASSPTGGGLGAYNEQFF
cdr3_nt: TGTGCCAGCTCACCAACAGGGGGGGGACTAGGGGCCTACAATGAGCAGTTCTTC

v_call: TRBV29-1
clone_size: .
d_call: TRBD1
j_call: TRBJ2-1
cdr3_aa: CSVGQGAYNEQFF
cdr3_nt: TGCAGCGTTGGACAGGGGGCCTACAATGAGCAGTTCTTC

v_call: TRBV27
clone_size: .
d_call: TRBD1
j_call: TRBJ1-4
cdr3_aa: CASSSGQLTNEKLFF
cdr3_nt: TGTGCCAGCAGTTCGGGACAGCTTACTAATGAAAAACTGTTTTTT

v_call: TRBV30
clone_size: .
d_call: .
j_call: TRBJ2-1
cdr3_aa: CAWSDTPVQFF
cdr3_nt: TGTGCCTGGAGTGATACTCCTGTGCAGTTCTTC

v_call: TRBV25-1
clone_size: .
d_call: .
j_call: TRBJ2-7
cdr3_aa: CASSEDEQYF
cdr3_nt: TGTGCCAGCAGTGAAGACGAGCAGTACTTC

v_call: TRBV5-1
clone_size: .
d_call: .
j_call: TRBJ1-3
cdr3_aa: CASSLDPISGNTIYF
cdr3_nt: TGCGCCAGCAGCTTGGATCCGATCTCTGGAAACACCATATATTTT

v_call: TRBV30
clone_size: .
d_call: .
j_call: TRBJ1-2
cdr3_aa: CAWSVRDNDGYTF
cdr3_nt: TGTGCCTGGAGTGTCCGGGACAACGATGGCTACACCTTC

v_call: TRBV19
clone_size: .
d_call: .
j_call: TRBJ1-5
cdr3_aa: CASTLFSIPLNQPQHF
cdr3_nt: TGTGCCAGTACCCTCTTCTCTATCCCCCTCAATCAGCCCCAGCATTTT

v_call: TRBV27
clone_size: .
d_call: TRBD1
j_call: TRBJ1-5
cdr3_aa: CASSPLPGQGARGSNQPQHF
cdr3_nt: TGTGCCAGCAGTCCTCTACCGGGACAGGGGGCGCGGGGGAGCAATCAGCCCCAGCATTTT

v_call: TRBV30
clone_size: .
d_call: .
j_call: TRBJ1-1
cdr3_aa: CAWGRVNTEAFF
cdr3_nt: TGTGCCTGGGGGAGGGTGAACACTGAAGCTTTCTTT

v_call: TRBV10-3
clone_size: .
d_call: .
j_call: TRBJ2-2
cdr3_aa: CAISGVKSGELFF
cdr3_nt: TGTGCCATCAGTGGTGTTAAGTCCGGGGAGCTGTTTTTT

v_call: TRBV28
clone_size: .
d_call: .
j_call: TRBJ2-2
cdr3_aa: CASSYATNTGELFF
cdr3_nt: TGTGCCAGCAGTTATGCGACTAACACCGGGGAGCTGTTTTTT

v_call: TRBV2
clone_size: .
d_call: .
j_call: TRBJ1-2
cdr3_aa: CASSGGGGVRNYGYTF
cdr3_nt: TGTGCCAGCAGTGGGGGAGGCGGGGTACGTAACTATGGCTACACCTTC

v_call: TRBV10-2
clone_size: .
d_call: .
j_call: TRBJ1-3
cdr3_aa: CASSDSGGGNTIYF
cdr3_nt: TGCGCCAGCAGTGATTCCGGGGGCGGAAACACCATATATTTT

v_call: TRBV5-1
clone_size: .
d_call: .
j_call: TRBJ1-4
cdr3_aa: CASSLSPPGTEKLFF
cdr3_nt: TGCGCCAGCAGCTTAAGTCCCCCAGGTACGGAAAAACTGTTTTTT

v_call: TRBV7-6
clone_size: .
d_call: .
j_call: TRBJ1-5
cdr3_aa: CASSQGADSNQPQHF
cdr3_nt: TGTGCCAGCAGCCAGGGTGCAGATAGCAATCAGCCCCAGCATTTT

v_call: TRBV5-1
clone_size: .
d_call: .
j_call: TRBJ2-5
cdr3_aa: CASSSAGSRKETQYF
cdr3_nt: TGCGCCAGCAGCTCCGCGGGTTCCAGGAAAGAGACCCAGTACTTC

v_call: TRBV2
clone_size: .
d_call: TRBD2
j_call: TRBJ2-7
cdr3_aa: CASSQGLAGYEQYF
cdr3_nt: TGTGCCAGCAGCCAGGGACTAGCGGGTTACGAGCAGTACTTC

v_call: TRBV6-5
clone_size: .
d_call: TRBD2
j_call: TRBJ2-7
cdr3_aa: CASSYSAGGRGYEQYF
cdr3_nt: TGTGCCAGCAGTTACTCGGCGGGAGGGAGGGGATACGAGCAGTACTTC

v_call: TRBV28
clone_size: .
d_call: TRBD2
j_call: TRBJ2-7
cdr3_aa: CASSLGLAGYYEQYF
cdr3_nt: TGTGCCAGCAGCCTGGGACTAGCGGGATACTACGAGCAGTACTTC